The entry that follows covers one T cell receptor beta chain sequence. What antigen it recognizes has not been identified. There are no base qualities to consult, and no much larger clone falls within one base. The record originates from a study of cytomegalovirus exposure and HLA in healthy donors (dated by TCRdb to the late 2010s). About the study as a whole: In an earlier analysis of some 550 of the donors, 250 to 300 Gb of sequence data and 90 million to 120 million unique TCR beta sequences from 180 million or so T cells were reported. The aim of the study was to test whether cataloging public T cell receptors could identify signatures of past pathogen exposure. An earlier analysis of around 580 of the donors used high-throughput TCR beta sequencing to judge whether each TCR beta V gene segment behaved as functional or pseudogenic. High-throughput TCR immunosequencing, statistical association of individual TCRs with disease status, and machine learning were combined to predict cytomegalovirus infection status. In a later analysis, previously published TCR beta repertoires from some 640 donors were re-analyzed and high-resolution HLA genotyping was added so that TCR occurrence patterns could be studied. Of the 300 to 500 genotyped donors, 80% to 90% were placed in the genetic ancestry cluster associated with self-reported Caucasian donors. Both class I and class II loci were covered by HLA typing, at four-digit resolution. Among roughly 400 genotyped donors of the cohort, an average of approximately 240,000 unique TCR beta nucleotide sequences were sequenced per donor, roughly 20% of them non-productive. Roughly 5 DR-DQ haplotypes were handled as single units for association and clustering because linkage in the cohort was strong. Using immunosequencing, the study profiled T cell repertoires from fewer than 850 subjects and related those repertoires to cytomegalovirus serostatus. Every discovery cohort repertoire had been produced on one sequencing platform. Rather than using new phenotypic data, the later analysis identified candidate immune exposures from TCR beta sequences and from how often those sequences occurred across donors. A later genetic analysis took genome-wide SNP genotypes for about 55% of the 666 donors and used that subset as a discovery cohort. The number of typed donors differed by locus: 629-630 for A, B, C, DRB1 and DQB1; 500 to 550 for DQA1; 606 for DPA1; and around 470 for DPB1. About 330 gigabases of sequencing data and tens of millions of unique TCR sequences made up an early release that covered fewer than 650 HLA-typed donors. Donor age, sex, ethnicity and CMV serostatus were compiled alongside the repertoire data. In addition to the first cohort of approximately 670 subjects, a separate validation cohort of 130 or so different subjects was used. Summary of the overall study and its limitations: In a later analysis, HLA-associated TCR beta chains showed more clonal expansion and lower generation probabilities than non-associated chains that were equally common. Roughly uniform sequencing depth across donors was assumed in presence/absence analyses, although this assumption may not hold. Because HLA typing was missing for some donors at each locus, association tests included only the typed subset. According to a later analysis, parvovirus B19, influenza, CMV and Epstein-Barr virus appeared linked to several top co-occurrence clusters. Only TCR beta chains were sequenced in this cohort, and the absence of alpha or paired-chain data limited detectable features. A later genetic analysis associated a missense DCLRE1C variant with V-gene and J-gene trimming of TCR beta chains, and an independent cohort replicated the association. Across donors, most TCR sequences were observed very rarely, whereas some public TCRs were present in many individuals. The earlier analysis of almost 600 of the donors excluded 15 to 20 rarely observed V segments, including chromosome 9 orphons, because counts were too low. The sequencing pipeline was judged likely to have produced a cluster of highly shared sequence variants as a technical artifact. A further reported finding was that TCR beta sequences accurately predicted the HLA-A and HLA-B alleles for most subjects in the first cohort. In vitro tests confirmed that a few of the cytomegalovirus-associated TCR beta chains recognize cytomegalovirus antigens. Some IMGT-functional V segments, including TRBV6-2 and TRBV6-3, could not be distinguished by the 87-base-pair reads and were therefore excluded. In an earlier analysis of about 540 of the donors, most TCR beta V segments were observed in productive rearrangements about 87% or about 30% of the time, broadly matching IMGT annotations. Specific HLA alleles were associated with 18,000 or so TCR beta sequences at a false discovery rate of 0.05 in a later analysis. Linkage disequilibrium might explain the correlated functional status among segregating V segments, but an unknown experimental factor could not be ruled out. A later analysis found that most CMV-associated TCR beta chains appeared HLA-restricted, with HLA associations seemingly driven largely by CMV exposure. The study gave a list of about 170 TCR beta chains associated with cytomegalovirus. A later genetic analysis reported fewer N-insertions in productive TCRs among donors in an Asian-associated ancestry cluster than the roughly 670-donor mean. It was suggested by the authors that the approach could potentially be generalized to other disease states and immunological phenotypes. In both the original and validation cohorts, the classifier was reported to diagnose cytomegalovirus status with high specificity and sensitivity. When HLA alleles, especially DR and DQ, strongly co-occurred, attributing TCR associations to individual alleles was difficult. According to a later analysis, TCR association rates differed among HLA loci, with DRB1 alleles showing the most associated TCRs and HLA-C alleles showing the fewest. The only immune exposure information available for the cohort was CMV serostatus.

A distance of 7 bases separates the germline ends of V and J, which lose 0 bases and 2 bases respectively. From the cysteine through the phenylalanine, the CDR3 covers 14 amino acids. The entry retains the CDR3 DNA only, 42 bases that are in frame from base 1. The germline V gene encodes CDR1 KGHSH and CDR2 LQKENI. To prepare the library, the immunoSEQ multiplex PCR assay was applied. A mixture of 60 forward primers for TCR Vbeta segments and 13 reverse primers for TCR Jbeta segments was used in the multiplex PCR. The CDR3 region of rearranged TCR beta genes was amplified from genomic DNA with a multiplex PCR assay. Amplified TCR beta libraries were sequenced as 87-base-pair reads on the Illumina HiSeq System. The paper's processing steps were these. A later analysis counted approximately 84 million unique TCR beta chains across the 670 or so repertoires, and roughly 10 million of these chains were shared by at least two donors. To remove PCR and sequencing errors, raw reads were error-corrected and collapsed into unique sequences using a nearest-neighbor algorithm that merged closely related sequences. Alignment of CDR3 sequences to IMGT reference sequences was used to assign V, D and J gene segments. For a sequence to be retained, a match of at least six nucleotides to both a V gene segment and a J gene segment was required. A rearrangement counted as productive if the CDR3 had no stop codons and remained in frame with V and J, and every other rearrangement counted as non-productive. CDR3 was defined according to IMGT convention as the region running from the second conserved V-encoded cysteine to the conserved J-encoded phenylalanine. The earlier analysis of 500 to 650 of the donors excluded any sequence lacking an unambiguous match to a single V gene segment. An earlier analysis of several hundred of the donors called V segments functional above 56.7% productive rearrangements and segregating when the between-donor standard deviation exceeded 5%. A statistical classification framework was built to diagnose cytomegalovirus status from the catalog of TCR beta chain sequences. In a later analysis, V and J genes were assigned by comparing TCR nucleotide sequences against IMGT/GENE-DB human TR gene sequences. In a later analysis, CDR3 sequences and most-parsimonious VDJ recombination scenarios were assigned using the TCRdist pipeline. In a later analysis, every TCR beta chain was defined by the combination of its CDR3 amino acid sequence and its V-gene family, and reads without a unique V-gene family were dropped. As a way to deal with suspected cross-contamination and a sequencing artifact, a later analysis dropped roughly 600 nucleotide sequences that were highly shared and had low generation probability. A later analysis calculated a clonal expansion index for each public chain from normalized within-repertoire ranks of inferred template counts. Generation probabilities in a later analysis came from a VDJ recombination model fitted to out-of-frame rearrangements, and those results were checked against IGoR. Hypergeometric tests were used in a later analysis to score TCR-TCR, TCR-HLA and TCR-CMV co-occurrence, with a repertoire-size bias correction applied to the TCR pairs. To estimate false discovery rates, a later analysis permuted the HLA or CMV assignments 20 times. In a later analysis, co-occurring TCRs were grouped with DBSCAN, and TCRdist sequence similarity was added when clustering was performed within HLA-allele-positive subsets. Repertoires with fewer than 30,000 or more than 120,000 public chains were left out of co-occurrence clustering, as were several repertoires with anomalous nucleotide sharing. This is the immuneACCESS table as TCRdb keeps it, with only in-frame sequences that have V and J called. A part of the clones is gone; compared with another copy, unresolved V genes explain less than half, and the rest is unexplained. For V, J and clone size, that table is used; D and trimming come from the DNA. The sample table contains 200,000 to 250,000 clones; only one count was recorded for under 85% of them. Of the sample, 1.5% to 2% falls within the top ten clones.

In total, about 650 healthy bone marrow donors made up the cohort. At the time of sampling, every cohort member was nominally healthy, though immune exposures that went unrecorded were likely present. The donor tested CMV seronegative, placing the donor among the 350 or so seronegative members of the cohort. A peripheral blood sample was provided by each donor, and peripheral blood mononuclear cells were used for TCR beta sequencing. Genomic DNA was extracted from the blood cell samples with the Qiagen DNeasy Blood Extraction Kit. The sequenced sample was PBMCs. In this chain, TRBV18 is recombined with TRBJ2-5, with the D gene not clear enough to name. The receptor's source is a man in his fifties or sixties in good health and CMV-seronegative. The sequence in DNA is TGTGCCAGCTCACCACCGGCAGTACAAGAGACCCAGTACTTC. Its coded protein is CASSPPAVQETQYF.